This TCR beta chain emerged from a study of T cell responses to AZD1222 COVID-19 vaccine. Study information: Second doses at about 4 or about 12 weeks were pooled.

As for this clone: Antigen specificity is unknown.

Only in-frame clones appear in the TCRdb table, and some are missing; sequencing was by immunoSEQ multiplex PCR. Of over 150,000 clones listed, approximately 90% were seen once; the top ten hold about 6.1%. From germline, CDR1 is MNHNY and CDR2 SVGAGI (reference sequence). V dropped 7 bases and J dropped 4 bases, with 8 bases sitting between them. The CDR3 has 11 residues. Whole-study results and caveats: Donors were mostly white British, more females; clonal diversity possibly underestimated.

The sample here was peripheral blood, taken on day 0 of AZD1222 vaccination. The chain joins TRBV6-6 to TRBJ2-7; D call uncertain. The clonotype comes from an adult in good health. The DNA for the CDR3 is TGTGCCAGCACTATTGAATACGAGCAGTACTTC. Amino acids: CASTIEYEQYF.